This T cell receptor (beta chain) is drawn from a study of T cells in Graves' hyperthyroidism and ophthalmopathy. V was shortened by 11 bases and J by 0 bases, with 16 bases between the two germline ends. The germline CDR1 and CDR2 sequences are SNHLY and FYNNEI. The CDR3 is made up of 14 amino acids. This clonotype was recorded many times. Its antigen is not known. Diagnoses rested on clinical symptoms, serum thyroxine and TRAb, thyroid ultrasound and orbital computed tomography. General study results and limits: For ophthalmopathy, model prediction preceded onset by a median roughly 6.3 months. Ophthalmopathy was separated from stable hyperthyroidism by a 13 V-J model. Clonotypes that were expanded in thyroid above 0.001 mostly appeared in blood too.

What was amplified from RNA transcripts were TCR beta CDR3 regions. HTBI primers drove first-round RT-PCR of the TCR CDR3. TCRdb recomputed calls from the multiplex PCR reads with MiXCR, one row per CDR3 protein. Of about 540,000 distinct CDR3 sequences detected, approximately 44% appear once; the ten largest clones hold 8.2%. The receptor comes from a woman aged 18 to 35 with Graves' hyperthyroidism. V usage is TRBV2 and J usage is TRBJ1-1, with no clear D. Input material: peripheral blood or thyroid tissue (not recorded which). This CDR3 is CAEDDTDLNTEAFF. CDR3 bases: TGTGCCGAGGACGACACGGACTTGAACACTGAAGCTTTCTTT.